This T cell receptor beta chain is drawn from a study of blood T cell repertoires in COVID-19. Sequencing was performed with immunoSEQ multiplex PCR; in TCRdb, only in-frame clones are kept and a portion is missing. The sample contains 50,000 to 70,000 clones, approximately 89% of which appear only once. Looked up from germline, CDR1 is SGHNT and CDR2 is YYREEE (reference sequence). CDR3 length: 16 amino acids. V trimming: 2 bases; J trimming: 0 bases; junction bases outside the gene matches: 7. Input material: peripheral blood. This receptor was taken from a man aged 60 to 69 with active or convalescent COVID-19. This chain uses TRBV5-4 with TRBJ1-2, with 7 bases fitting TRBD1. CDR3 amino acids: CASSLQTGASNYGYTF. CDR3 coding DNA: TGTGCCAGCAGCTTACAAACAGGGGCCTCTAACTATGGCTACACCTTC.